Listed here are 27 T cell receptor beta chains from one sample, sequenced in a study of monozygotic twins with inflammatory bowel disease. TCRdb re-called the 5' RACE reads; one entry per CDR3 protein, DNA not given. The sample has around 150,000 distinct CDR3 sequences, and its top ten clones hold 2.4%. The sequenced material came from blood. Receptors originate from a human donor with ulcerative colitis or Crohn's disease, or a healthy co-twin of an affected twin (not recorded which).

This rearrangement joins TRBV5-1 to TRBJ2-7. Germline V gene sequence: CDR1 SGHRS, CDR2 YFSETQ. This CDR3 region has 15 residues. The CDR3 reads CASSLIALSSYEQYF.

The J gene is TRBJ1-5, the V gene TRBV5-1. Germline lookup yields CDR1 SGHRS and CDR2 YFSETQ. The CDR3 spans 14 residues. The CDR3 sequence is CASSKHLAVQPQHF. The whole variable domain, remainder taken from reference TRBV5-1 and TRBJ1-5, is KAGVTQTPRYLIKTRGQQVTLSCSPISGHRSVSWYQQTPGQGLQFLFEYFSETQRNKGNFPGRFSGRQFSNSRSEMNVSTLELGDSALYLCASSKHLAVQPQHFGDGTRLSIL.

V usage is TRBV19 and J usage is TRBJ2-1; TCRdb's D call, TRBD1, is unchecked because there is no DNA. The germline V gene encodes CDR1 LNHDA and CDR2 SQIVND (reference sequence). The CDR3 has 15 amino acids. CDR3 residues: CASSIVGPGGNEQFF.

This chain uses TRBV20-1 with TRBJ2-5. CDR3 size: 14 residues. Germline-derived CDR1 and CDR2 are DFQATT and SNEGSKA (reference sequence). The CDR3 sequence: CSARYDGFQETQYF.

This rearrangement joins TRBV28 to TRBJ2-7. The CDR3 is 11 amino acids. The germline CDR1 and CDR2 sequences are MDHEN and SYDVKM. The CDR3: CASTQSREQYF.

The rearrangement uses TRBV4-1 and TRBJ1-4; TCRdb lists TRBD1, though no DNA is available to test this call. CDR1 is MGHRA, CDR2 YSYEKL, per germline. CDR3 size: 16 residues. The CDR3 reads CASSQASGTPNEKLFF.

The chain carries TRBV27 and TRBJ2-7; TCRdb's D gene call, TRBD1, goes unchecked for lack of DNA. This CDR3 comprises 13 residues. The germline CDR1 and CDR2 sequences are MNHEY and SMNVEV (reference sequence). The CDR3: CASRTDRTYEQYF.

This chain connects TRBV20-1 to TRBJ1-5. Germline V gene lookup returns CDR1 DFQATT and CDR2 SNEGSKA (reference sequence). CDR3 length equals 13 residues. This CDR3 reads CSASRVSNQPQHF.

The V and J genes are TRBV4-3 and TRBJ2-5. CDR3 length equals 15 residues. Germline CDR1 and CDR2: LGHNA and YSLEER. CDR3 amino acids: CASSQEGGDQETQYF.

This chain connects TRBV7-8 to TRBJ1-5; TCRdb's assignment of TRBD1 cannot be checked, as there is no DNA. CDR3 length equals 14 residues. The germline V gene encodes CDR1 SGHVS and CDR2 FQNEAQ. The CDR3 loop reads CASSLTGGNQPQHF.

The genes are TRBV4-3 and TRBJ2-7. Germline assignment: CDR1 LGHNA and CDR2 YSLEER. CDR3 size: 13 residues. The CDR3 loop reads CASSQDSSYEQYF.

This rearrangement joins TRBV9 to TRBJ2-7; absent DNA, TCRdb's TRBD2 call cannot be checked. Germline V gene data show CDR1 as SGDLS and CDR2 as YYNGEE. This CDR3 spans 13 amino acids. This CDR3 reads CASSPRRGSQQYF.

The CDR3 loop is CASSLGPRLGSSDEQFF. This chain uses TRBV5-1 with TRBJ2-1; TCRdb lists TRBD1, though no DNA is available to test this call. CDR1 is SGHRS and CDR2 is YFSETQ in the germline V gene. The CDR3 consists of 17 residues. The whole variable domain, filled in from reference TRBV5-1 and TRBJ2-1, reads KAGVTQTPRYLIKTRGQQVTLSCSPISGHRSVSWYQQTPGQGLQFLFEYFSETQRNKGNFPGRFSGRQFSNSRSEMNVSTLELGDSALYLCASSLGPRLGSSDEQFFGPGTRLTVL.

CDR3 residues: CSANLGVSLNEQFF. V gene TRBV20-1 combines with J gene TRBJ2-1. The germline V gene encodes CDR1 DFQATT and CDR2 SNEGSKA (reference sequence). The CDR3 is 14 amino acids.

The chain employs TRBV20-1 and TRBJ1-4. This CDR3 comprises 13 residues. The V gene's germline CDR1 is DFQATT and CDR2 SNEGSKA (reference sequence). The CDR3 reads CSARDPRAGKLFF.

The rearrangement uses TRBV7-2 and TRBJ1-2. CDR1 is SGHTA and CDR2 is FQGNSA in the germline V gene. The CDR3 runs 12 residues. CDR3 amino acids: CASSLGKASYTF.

The chain has TRBV7-2 and TRBJ2-7; the TRBD1 assignment by TCRdb is unverifiable without DNA. The germline gives CDR1 SGHTA, CDR2 FQGNSA. This CDR3 spans 16 amino acids. CDR3 protein: CASSFVGGGSTYEQYF.

This chain connects TRBV6-5 to TRBJ1-2; the TRBD1 assignment by TCRdb is unverifiable without DNA. Germline CDR1 reads MNHEY; CDR2 reads SVGAGI. This CDR3 has 14 amino acids. The CDR3 reads CASSYGGQPYGYTF.

This chain links TRBV4-1 with TRBJ2-7; TCRdb's D call of TRBD1 is untestable without DNA. Germline V gene lookup returns CDR1 MGHRA and CDR2 YSYEKL. The CDR3 sequence is 17 residues long. The CDR3: CASSQDPGQENSYEQYF.

The gene calls are TRBV19 and TRBJ1-3. The CDR3 contains 13 residues. Germline CDR1 is LNHDA and CDR2 is SQIVND (reference sequence). This CDR3 reads CASSQHSGNTIYF.

The chain couples TRBV7-2 to TRBJ2-7. The germline CDR1 and CDR2 sequences are SGHTA and FQGNSA. CDR3 length equals 13 residues. CDR3 loop: CASSLKDNNEQYF.

This chain uses TRBV19 with TRBJ2-5; TCRdb selects TRBD2, and the lack of DNA leaves this call unchecked. Germline V gene data show CDR1 as LNHDA and CDR2 as SQIVND (reference sequence). The CDR3 sequence is 17 residues long. The chain's CDR3 is CASSMRGLALVQETQYF.

This CDR3 reads CATSNLGNGYTF. The V gene is TRBV24-1, the J gene TRBJ1-2. The CDR3 runs to 12 residues. Germline V CDR1 and CDR2: KGHDR, SFDVKD.

The V and J genes are TRBV20-1 and TRBJ2-3; TCRdb's assignment of TRBD2 cannot be checked, as there is no DNA. This CDR3 is built from 15 residues. Germline V gives CDR1 DFQATT, CDR2 SNEGSKA (reference sequence). The CDR3 is CSAKGPAGGQDTQYF.

This chain uses TRBV5-1 with TRBJ2-3; the D gene TCRdb calls, TRBD1, cannot be checked with no DNA. Germline lookup yields CDR1 SGHRS and CDR2 YFSETQ. This CDR3 has 18 residues. The CDR3 sequence: CASSPYPGQGARADTQYF.

The chain carries TRBV12-3 or TRBV12-4 and TRBJ1-6; TCRdb calls TRBD1, which cannot be checked without DNA. The CDR3 is 16 amino acids. CDR3 amino acids: CASSPGRHSYNSPLHF.

V usage is TRBV12-3 or TRBV12-4 and J usage is TRBJ1-3. The CDR3 has 15 amino acids. The CDR3 reads CASSFAGARKDTIYF.